This entry features one TCR beta chain sequence. The entry originates in a study of blood T cell repertoires in COVID-19. Overall study: Nucleic acid was either cDNA or gDNA, and it came from T cells, B-cell-depleted T cells, or PBMCs.

As processed by the authors: By means of reference gene primer amplification, nucleated cell counts were estimated. The assay was immunoSEQ multiplex PCR, and TCRdb's table has in-frame clones only and misses some. V, J and clone size derive from that table, while D and trimming were established from the DNA sequence. The table has some 190,000 clones, roughly 84% seen once. The CDR3 loop spans 13 amino acids. V shed 5 bases and J shed 2 bases, with 7 bases lying between them. The germline gives CDR1 KGHSH, CDR2 LQKENI. V gene TRBV18 combines with J gene TRBJ1-5; D not resolved. The sample taken for sequencing was peripheral blood. The origin of this receptor is a human donor in a cohort sampled during active COVID-19. CDR3 coding DNA: TGTGCCAGCTCAGAGATTCGCAATCAGCCCCAGCATTTT. It encodes CASSEIRNQPQHF.